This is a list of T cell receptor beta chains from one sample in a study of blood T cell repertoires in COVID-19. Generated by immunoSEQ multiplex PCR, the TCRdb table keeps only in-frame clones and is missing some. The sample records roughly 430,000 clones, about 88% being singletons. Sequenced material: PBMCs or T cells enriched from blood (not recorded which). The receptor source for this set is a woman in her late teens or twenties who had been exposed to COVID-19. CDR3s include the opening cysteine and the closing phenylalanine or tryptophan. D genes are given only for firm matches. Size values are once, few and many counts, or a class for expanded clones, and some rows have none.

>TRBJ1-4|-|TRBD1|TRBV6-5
CASSRTGQGSEKLFF
TGTGCCAGCAGTAGGACGGGACAGGGAAGTGAAAAACTGTTTTTT
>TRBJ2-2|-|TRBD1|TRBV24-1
CATSDRRDRGRGTNTGELFF
TGTGCCACCAGTGACCGCCGGGACAGGGGGCGAGGGACTAACACCGGGGAGCTGTTTTTT
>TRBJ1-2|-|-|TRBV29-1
CSVVAALGIYGYTF
TGCAGCGTTGTGGCAGCGTTGGGTATCTATGGCTACACCTTC
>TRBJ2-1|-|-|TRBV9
CASSVASDRSSSYNEQFF
TGTGCCAGCAGCGTAGCTTCTGACAGGTCGAGCTCCTACAATGAGCAGTTCTTC
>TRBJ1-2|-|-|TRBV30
CAWSFFPPSGGYTF
TGTGCCTGGAGTTTTTTTCCACCGTCAGGAGGCTACACCTTC
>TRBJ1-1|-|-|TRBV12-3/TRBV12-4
CASSFGPGTEAFF
-
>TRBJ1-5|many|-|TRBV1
CTSRTEGVRSNQPQHF
TGCACCAGCAGAACAGAGGGGGTGAGGAGCAATCAGCCCCAGCATTTT
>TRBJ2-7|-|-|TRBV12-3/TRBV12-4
CASSSTVYEQYF
TGTGCCAGCAGTTCGACAGTCTACGAGCAGTACTTC
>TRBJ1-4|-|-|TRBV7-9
CASSHREGWEKLFF
TGTGCCAGCAGCCACAGGGAGGGTTGGGAAAAACTGTTTTTT
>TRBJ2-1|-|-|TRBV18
CASSPRQPLYNEQFF
TGTGCCAGCTCCCCCAGACAGCCCCTCTACAATGAGCAGTTCTTC
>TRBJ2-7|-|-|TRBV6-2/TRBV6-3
CASSGDRQLSYEQYF
TGTGCCAGCAGCGGCGACAGGCAACTATCCTACGAGCAGTACTTC
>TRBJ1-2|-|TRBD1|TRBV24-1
CATSDRDRVKGYTF
TGTGCCACCAGTGACCGGGACAGGGTCAAAGGCTACACCTTC
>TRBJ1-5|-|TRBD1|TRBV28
CASSRQGAPFNQPQHF
TGTGCCAGCAGTCGACAGGGGGCCCCTTTCAATCAGCCCCAGCATTTT
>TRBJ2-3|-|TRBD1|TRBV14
CASSQARTGSTDTQYF
TGTGCCAGCAGCCAAGCGAGGACAGGGAGCACAGATACGCAGTATTTT
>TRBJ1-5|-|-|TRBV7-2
CASSYSGADNQPQHF
TGTGCCAGCAGCTACAGCGGGGCAGACAATCAGCCCCAGCATTTT
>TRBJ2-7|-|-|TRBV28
CASRTRHTGYEQYF
TGTGCCAGCAGGACCAGGCATACAGGGTACGAGCAGTACTTC
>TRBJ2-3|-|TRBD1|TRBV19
CASSIGDRGWTDTQYF
TGTGCCAGTAGTATAGGGGACAGGGGCTGGACAGATACGCAGTATTTT